This passage covers 30 T cell receptor beta chains from one sample sequenced in a study of T cell responses to AZD1222 COVID-19 vaccine. Data came from immunoSEQ multiplex PCR; TCRdb stores just in-frame clones and leaves some out. The sample contains 70,000 to 95,000 clones, 75% to 95% of which appear only once. Sequenced material: peripheral blood, taken 28 days after the second AZD1222 dose. These receptor sequences come from an adult who received the AZD1222 COVID-19 vaccine.

The rearrangement joins TRBV30 to TRBJ1-2; D is ambiguous. The germline CDR1 and CDR2 sequences are GTSNPN and SVGIG (reference sequence). CDR3 length: 12 residues. V lost 2 bases to trimming and J lost 8 bases, with 12 bases between them. The DNA for the CDR3 is TGTGCCTGGAGTAGGCAGGCGGGGGGCTACACCTTC. This encodes CAWSRQAGGYTF.

The V and J genes are TRBV6-2 or TRBV6-3 and TRBJ1-2; D not certain. V was cut by 5 bases and J by 3 bases, with 13 bases left in between. The CDR3 covers 14 residues. Germline V CDR1 and CDR2: MNHEY, SVGEGT. DNA for the CDR3: TGTGCCAGCAGTCCGCCGGAGGGTTACTATGGCTACACCTTC. Translated, it gives CASSPPEGYYGYTF.

The CDR3 protein is CASSLTTGLGGELFF. The CDR3 DNA follows: TGTGCCAGCAGTTTAACGACAGGGTTGGGCGGGGAGCTGTTTTTT. V and J are TRBV28 and TRBJ2-2; 7 bases line up with TRBD1. V lost 2 bases, J lost 7 bases, and 7 bases stayed unmatched. Germline lookup yields CDR1 MDHEN and CDR2 SYDVKM. This CDR3 comprises 15 residues. The full variable domain, its missing parts supplied by reference TRBV28 and TRBJ2-2, is DVKVTQSSRYLVKRTGEKVFLECVQDMDHENMFWYRQDPGLGLRLIYFSYDVKMKEKGDIPEGYSVSREKKERFSLILESASTNQTSMYLCASSLTTGLGGELFFGEGSRLTVL.

The genes are TRBV9 and TRBJ2-2; possibly TRBD1 or TRBD2 for D (6 bases each). Germline CDR1 SGDLS, CDR2 YYNGEE. Trimming left V 2 bases short and J 0 bases short, with 11 bases between. This CDR3 has 16 amino acids. CDR3 residues: CASSVTGRSNTGELFF. In DNA, the CDR3 is TGTGCCAGCAGCGTCACAGGGAGGTCGAACACCGGGGAGCTGTTTTTT.

This chain connects TRBV6-1 to TRBJ2-2; D unclear. The CDR3 is 15 residues long. Germline V lookup: CDR1 MNHNS, CDR2 SASEGT. The V gene lost 1 base and the J gene lost 3 bases, with 9 bases spanning the gap. CDR3 in amino acids: CASSEVAAYTGELFF. CDR3 DNA sequence: TGTGCCAGCAGTGAAGTTGCGGCTTACACCGGGGAGCTGTTTTTT.

This chain joins TRBV10-1 and TRBJ2-7, with D tentatively TRBD2 (5 bases). This CDR3 region has 13 residues. Trimming shortened V by 5 bases and J by 0 bases, and 8 bases separated the two germline ends. CDR1 and CDR2 from the germline V gene are WNHNN and SYGVQD (reference sequence). The CDR3 is CASSYGISYEQYF. Written as DNA, the CDR3 is TGCGCCAGCAGTTACGGGATCTCCTACGAGCAGTACTTC.

Regarding this clone: A read error may account for a junction end that differs from germline. This sequence joins TRBV7-7 and TRBJ2-5; possible D gene TRBD1, 7 bases. Germline CDR1 reads SSHAT; CDR2 reads FNYEAQ (reference sequence). The CDR3 has 15 amino acids. CDR3 in DNA: TGTGCTAGCAGCTTAGCGGAGGGGGCGCAGGAGACCCAGTACTTC. Its translation: CASSLAEGAQETQYF. The variable domain in full, completed from reference TRBV7-7 and TRBJ2-5, reads GAGVSQSPRYKVTKRGQDVTLRCDPISSHATLYWYQQALGQGPEFLTYFNYEAQPDKSGLPSDRFSAERPEGSISTLTIQRTEQRDSAMYRCASSLAEGAQETQYFGPGTRLLVL.

The chain joins TRBV6-5 to TRBJ2-2, with D perhaps assigned TRBD1 or TRBD2 (5 bases each). Between the trimmed V and J ends, which lost 6 bases and 1 base, there was a span of 12 bases. CDR1 MNHEY and CDR2 SVGAGI come from the germline V gene. The CDR3 is 15 amino acids. CDR3 in DNA: TGTGCCAGCAGGAGAAGGGACCGGAACACCGGGGAGCTGTTTTTT. This codes for CASRRRDRNTGELFF.

The chain recombines TRBV7-2 with TRBJ2-1; 8 positions agree with TRBD1. V shed 3 bases, J shed 6 bases, and the junction held 1 base outside the gene matches. The length of the CDR3 is 13 residues. Germline V gene sequence: CDR1 SGHTA, CDR2 FQGNSA. In DNA form, the CDR3 reads TGTGCCAGCAGCTTGGACAGGGCCAATGAGCAGTTCTTC. Its protein product is CASSLDRANEQFF.

The genes are TRBV24-1 and TRBJ1-2; D gene uncertain. This CDR3 has 11 residues. CDR1 is KGHDR and CDR2 is SFDVKD in the germline V gene. Trimming pared 4 bases from V and 5 bases from J, leaving 4 bases between. The CDR3 spells CATSDLYGYTF. The DNA of the CDR3 is TGTGCCACCAGTGACCTTTATGGCTACACCTTC.

V gene TRBV29-1 combines with J gene TRBJ2-7; 8 nucleotides align to TRBD2. J was trimmed by 2 bases and V by 4 bases; bases with no gene match: 4. This CDR3 region has 13 residues. The germline CDR1 and CDR2 sequences are SQVTM and ANQGSEA. The CDR3 coding sequence is TGCAGCGTTGGGGTGACTAGCGCCTACGAGCAGTACTTC. This sequence encodes CSVGVTSAYEQYF.

The chain recombines TRBV7-9 with TRBJ1-1, with 7 bases matching TRBD1. The CDR3 runs to 19 residues. The germline V gene encodes CDR1 SEHNR and CDR2 FQNEAQ (reference sequence). J was trimmed by 0 bases and V by 5 bases; bases with no gene match: 18. The CDR3 protein is CASSPRPGQTNRLNTEAFF. Here the CDR3 DNA reads TGTGCCAGCAGCCCGCGCCCGGGACAGACTAATCGGCTGAACACTGAAGCTTTCTTT. The full variable domain, its missing parts supplied by reference TRBV7-9 and TRBJ1-1, is DTGVSQNPRHKITKRGQNVTFRCDPISEHNRLYWYRQTLGQGPEFLTYFQNEAQLEKSRLLSDRFSAERPKGSFSTLEIQRTEQGDSAMYLCASSPRPGQTNRLNTEAFFGQGTRLTVV.

V usage is TRBV6-5 and J usage is TRBJ2-5, with D tentatively TRBD1 or TRBD2 (5 bases each). Trimming took 9 bases from V and 5 from J, leaving 19 bases between them. The CDR3 is 14 residues long. The germline CDR1 and CDR2 sequences are MNHEY and SVGAGI. The CDR3 is CASSSAGEGETQYF. Here the CDR3 DNA reads TGTGCCAGTTCGAGTGCAGGAGAGGGGGAGACCCAGTACTTC.

This chain uses TRBV28 with TRBJ1-2; D is possibly TRBD1 (6 bases). The CDR3 extends over 14 amino acids. Germline V lookup: CDR1 MDHEN, CDR2 SYDVKM. V lost 2 bases, J lost 4 bases, and 11 bases lay in between. The CDR3: CASSLGGSGYGYTF. CDR3 sequence (DNA): TGTGCCAGCAGTTTAGGGGGCTCTGGCTATGGCTACACCTTC.

The CDR3 DNA reads TGCGCCAGCAGCCTCAGGGGTCAAAATTCACCCCTCCACTTT. Encoded protein: CASSLRGQNSPLHF. The chain couples TRBV4-1 to TRBJ1-6; possibly TRBD1 for D (6 bases). The V end lost 4 bases, the J end lost 7 bases, and 11 bases lay between the germline ends. The CDR3 loop spans 14 amino acids. Germline-derived CDR1 and CDR2 are MGHRA and YSYEKL.

The chain combines TRBV5-1 with TRBJ2-7, with D perhaps matching TRBD1 (6 bases). CDR3 length: 14 residues. Between the trimmed V and J ends, which lost 0 bases and 1 base, there was a span of 8 bases. Germline assignment: CDR1 SGHRS and CDR2 YFSETQ. The DNA of the CDR3 is TGCGCCAGCAGCTTGGGACAGGCTTCCTACGAGCAGTACTTC. Protein sequence: CASSLGQASYEQYF.

This clone was found once. V and J are TRBV9 and TRBJ2-7, with TRBD2 identical over 10 bases. J gave up 3 bases and V 1 base, and 1 base lay outside the gene matches. This CDR3 is 14 amino acids long. From germline, CDR1 is SGDLS and CDR2 YYNGEE. CDR3 amino acids: CASSVTSGNYEQYF. The CDR3 nucleotides are TGTGCCAGCAGCGTAACTAGCGGGAACTACGAGCAGTACTTC.

The rearrangement links TRBV7-2 to TRBJ2-7; a weak D match, TRBD2 (5 bases). Germline-derived CDR1 and CDR2 are SGHTA and FQGNSA. Trimming took 1 base from V and 2 from J, leaving 12 bases between them. The CDR3 is 15 amino acids. The CDR3 DNA is TGTGCCAGCAGCTTAGGGGTAGCGCCGACCTACGAGCAGTACTTC. Its protein is CASSLGVAPTYEQYF.

V usage is TRBV13 and J usage is TRBJ1-1; TRBD1 matches at 8 bases. V lost 5 bases, J lost 0 bases, and 5 bases stayed unmatched. Germline CDR1 and CDR2: PRHDT and FYEKMQ (reference sequence). The CDR3 runs 15 residues. CDR3 coding DNA: TGTGCCAGCAGCCTAAACAGGGGGGTGAACACTGAAGCTTTCTTT. Translation gives CASSLNRGVNTEAFF.

The gene calls are TRBV5-5 and TRBJ2-7, with 8 bases fitting TRBD2. This CDR3 region has 17 residues. Trimming at V came to 0 bases and at J to 2 bases, leaving 10 bases not matched to a gene. Germline V gene sequence: CDR1 SGHKS, CDR2 YYEKEE (reference sequence). The CDR3 DNA is TGTGCCAGCAGCTTGGTGTTAGCGGGATTTGGGACCTACGAGCAGTACTTC. It translates to CASSLVLAGFGTYEQYF.

This chain uses TRBV27 with TRBJ2-7; D may be TRBD1 or TRBD2 (6 bases each). V lost 6 bases, J lost 3 bases, and 18 bases lay in between. Looked up from germline, CDR1 is MNHEY and CDR2 is SMNVEV (reference sequence). The CDR3 runs to 15 residues. The CDR3 DNA is TGTGCCAGCAGCCCAACCCCCAGGGGAGGCTACGAGCAGTACTTC. It specifies CASSPTPRGGYEQYF.

The CDR3 DNA is TGTGCCAGCAGCCTCCGTTGGGACTATGGCTACACCTTC. This codes for CASSLRWDYGYTF. The chain has TRBV12-3 or TRBV12-4 and TRBJ1-2; D unclear. V lost 6 bases, J lost 3 bases, and 11 bases lay in between. This CDR3 has 13 residues.

This clone came up once. The rearrangement uses TRBV24-1 and TRBJ1-5; TRBD1 aligns across 8 bases. CDR3 length: 20 amino acids. J lost 3 bases, V lost 8 bases, and 23 bases had no gene match. Germline assignment: CDR1 KGHDR and CDR2 SFDVKD. The CDR3: CATIMTGEKPGATPNQPQHF. The CDR3 coding sequence is TGTGCCACCATTATGACAGGGGAGAAGCCCGGGGCGACTCCCAATCAGCCCCAGCATTTT.

The chain combines TRBV7-8 with TRBJ1-5; a possible D gene is TRBD1 (5 bases). Per the germline V gene, CDR1 is SGHVS and CDR2 is FQNEAQ. V was trimmed by 3 bases and J by 5 bases, leaving 14 bases between them. The CDR3 covers 15 residues. This chain's CDR3 is CASSLSQGYHQPQHF. CDR3 coding DNA: TGTGCCAGCAGCTTGAGTCAGGGATATCATCAGCCCCAGCATTTT.

The chain has TRBV4-3 and TRBJ1-4; 9 bases are shared with TRBD1. Germline assignment: CDR1 LGHNA and CDR2 YSLEER. After removal of 0 bases from V and 5 bases from J, the junction contained 7 bases not matched to a gene. This CDR3 spans 17 amino acids. Here the CDR3 DNA reads TGCGCCAGCAGCCAAGACCAACCAGGGACAGGGAATGAAAAACTGTTTTTT. This translates into CASSQDQPGTGNEKLFF.

This chain links TRBV2 with TRBJ1-2; 12 bases line up with TRBD1. CDR1 and CDR2 (germline): SNHLY, FYNNEI. Trimming removed 10 bases from V and 6 bases from J; junction bases left unmatched: 9. The CDR3 is 14 residues long. The CDR3 DNA is TGTGCCACCAATCCGGGACAGGGGGCTGATGGCTACACCTTC. Amino acid sequence: CATNPGQGADGYTF.

V is TRBV7-2 and J is TRBJ2-5, with 7 bases lining up with TRBD1. CDR3 length: 14 amino acids. V shed 5 bases and J 4 bases; nucleotides not matched to a gene: 7. Per the germline V gene, CDR1 is SGHTA and CDR2 is FQGNSA. The DNA for the CDR3 is TGTGCCAGCAGCAAGACAGGGTGGGGAGAGACCCAGTACTTC. Translating gives CASSKTGWGETQYF.

The chain combines TRBV27 with TRBJ2-7; the D gene is possibly TRBD1 (6 bases). V lost 6 bases and J lost 0, with 12 bases in between. Germline CDR1 reads MNHEY; CDR2 reads SMNVEV (reference sequence). This CDR3 has 14 residues. As DNA, the CDR3 is TGTGCCAGCAGCCCATCACAGGGCTCCTACGAGCAGTACTTC. It encodes CASSPSQGSYEQYF.

Note on this clone: Its ends do not fully match the called genes, so a read error is possible. CDR3 in DNA: TGCGCCAGCAAAGGACTAGCGGCCACAGATACGCGGTATTTT. Its protein product is CASKGLAATDTRYF. V is TRBV10-2 and J is TRBJ2-3, with 10 positions matching TRBD2. The germline V gene encodes CDR1 WSHSY and CDR2 SAAADI. This CDR3 contains 14 residues.

This clone appeared a single time. The chain joins TRBV6-2 or TRBV6-3 to TRBJ1-1, with D unresolved. Germline V lookup: CDR1 MNHEY, CDR2 SVGEGT. CDR3 length: 12 amino acids. V dropped 6 bases and J dropped 5 bases, with 10 bases sitting between them. As DNA, the CDR3 is TGTGCCAGCAGCCCCTTGGGTACTGAAGCTTTCTTT. Its protein is CASSPLGTEAFF.